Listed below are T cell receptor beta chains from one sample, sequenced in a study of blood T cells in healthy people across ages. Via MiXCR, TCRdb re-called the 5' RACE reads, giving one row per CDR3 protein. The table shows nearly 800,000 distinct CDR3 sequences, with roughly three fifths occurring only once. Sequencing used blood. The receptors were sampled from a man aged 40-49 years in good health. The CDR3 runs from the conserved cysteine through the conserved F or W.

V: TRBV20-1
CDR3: CSAGTGGFTEAFF

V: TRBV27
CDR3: CASSRLAETDTQYF

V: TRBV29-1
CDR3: CSVDRVNTIYF

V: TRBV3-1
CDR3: CASSQERASWDNSPLHF

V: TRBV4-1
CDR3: CASSRTTGRRETQYF

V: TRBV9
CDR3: CVSSGGTLGNPEAFF

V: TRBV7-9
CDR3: CASSRAGGPEYF

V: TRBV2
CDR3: CASSERGAYYQPQHF

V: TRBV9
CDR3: CASSVSQGGLDEQFF

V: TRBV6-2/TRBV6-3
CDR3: CASSSAGTSVEQFF

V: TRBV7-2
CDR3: CASSPFGTGGPYNEQFF

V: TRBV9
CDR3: CASSVDRNGYTF

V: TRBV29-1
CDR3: CSVALTDTWENEQYF

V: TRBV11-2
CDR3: CASSALRTNEKLFF

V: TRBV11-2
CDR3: CASSLVLGRGGTTDTQYF

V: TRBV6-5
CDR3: CASRPIAGETQYF

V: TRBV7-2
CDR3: CASSPQHGAKNIQYF

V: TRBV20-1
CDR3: CSAPLASGNTGELFF

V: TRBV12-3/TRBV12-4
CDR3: CASSFLAGGAEQFF

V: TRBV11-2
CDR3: CASSLDRGGIYGYTF

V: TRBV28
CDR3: CASSLLKTVETQYF

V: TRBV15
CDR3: CATSTSDRENGYTF

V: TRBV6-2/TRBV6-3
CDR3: CASSTVGDTQYF

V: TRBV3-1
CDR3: CASSQSSGSSYEQYF

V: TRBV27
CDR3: CASSLSASGTQYF

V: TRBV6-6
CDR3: CASSYREAFF